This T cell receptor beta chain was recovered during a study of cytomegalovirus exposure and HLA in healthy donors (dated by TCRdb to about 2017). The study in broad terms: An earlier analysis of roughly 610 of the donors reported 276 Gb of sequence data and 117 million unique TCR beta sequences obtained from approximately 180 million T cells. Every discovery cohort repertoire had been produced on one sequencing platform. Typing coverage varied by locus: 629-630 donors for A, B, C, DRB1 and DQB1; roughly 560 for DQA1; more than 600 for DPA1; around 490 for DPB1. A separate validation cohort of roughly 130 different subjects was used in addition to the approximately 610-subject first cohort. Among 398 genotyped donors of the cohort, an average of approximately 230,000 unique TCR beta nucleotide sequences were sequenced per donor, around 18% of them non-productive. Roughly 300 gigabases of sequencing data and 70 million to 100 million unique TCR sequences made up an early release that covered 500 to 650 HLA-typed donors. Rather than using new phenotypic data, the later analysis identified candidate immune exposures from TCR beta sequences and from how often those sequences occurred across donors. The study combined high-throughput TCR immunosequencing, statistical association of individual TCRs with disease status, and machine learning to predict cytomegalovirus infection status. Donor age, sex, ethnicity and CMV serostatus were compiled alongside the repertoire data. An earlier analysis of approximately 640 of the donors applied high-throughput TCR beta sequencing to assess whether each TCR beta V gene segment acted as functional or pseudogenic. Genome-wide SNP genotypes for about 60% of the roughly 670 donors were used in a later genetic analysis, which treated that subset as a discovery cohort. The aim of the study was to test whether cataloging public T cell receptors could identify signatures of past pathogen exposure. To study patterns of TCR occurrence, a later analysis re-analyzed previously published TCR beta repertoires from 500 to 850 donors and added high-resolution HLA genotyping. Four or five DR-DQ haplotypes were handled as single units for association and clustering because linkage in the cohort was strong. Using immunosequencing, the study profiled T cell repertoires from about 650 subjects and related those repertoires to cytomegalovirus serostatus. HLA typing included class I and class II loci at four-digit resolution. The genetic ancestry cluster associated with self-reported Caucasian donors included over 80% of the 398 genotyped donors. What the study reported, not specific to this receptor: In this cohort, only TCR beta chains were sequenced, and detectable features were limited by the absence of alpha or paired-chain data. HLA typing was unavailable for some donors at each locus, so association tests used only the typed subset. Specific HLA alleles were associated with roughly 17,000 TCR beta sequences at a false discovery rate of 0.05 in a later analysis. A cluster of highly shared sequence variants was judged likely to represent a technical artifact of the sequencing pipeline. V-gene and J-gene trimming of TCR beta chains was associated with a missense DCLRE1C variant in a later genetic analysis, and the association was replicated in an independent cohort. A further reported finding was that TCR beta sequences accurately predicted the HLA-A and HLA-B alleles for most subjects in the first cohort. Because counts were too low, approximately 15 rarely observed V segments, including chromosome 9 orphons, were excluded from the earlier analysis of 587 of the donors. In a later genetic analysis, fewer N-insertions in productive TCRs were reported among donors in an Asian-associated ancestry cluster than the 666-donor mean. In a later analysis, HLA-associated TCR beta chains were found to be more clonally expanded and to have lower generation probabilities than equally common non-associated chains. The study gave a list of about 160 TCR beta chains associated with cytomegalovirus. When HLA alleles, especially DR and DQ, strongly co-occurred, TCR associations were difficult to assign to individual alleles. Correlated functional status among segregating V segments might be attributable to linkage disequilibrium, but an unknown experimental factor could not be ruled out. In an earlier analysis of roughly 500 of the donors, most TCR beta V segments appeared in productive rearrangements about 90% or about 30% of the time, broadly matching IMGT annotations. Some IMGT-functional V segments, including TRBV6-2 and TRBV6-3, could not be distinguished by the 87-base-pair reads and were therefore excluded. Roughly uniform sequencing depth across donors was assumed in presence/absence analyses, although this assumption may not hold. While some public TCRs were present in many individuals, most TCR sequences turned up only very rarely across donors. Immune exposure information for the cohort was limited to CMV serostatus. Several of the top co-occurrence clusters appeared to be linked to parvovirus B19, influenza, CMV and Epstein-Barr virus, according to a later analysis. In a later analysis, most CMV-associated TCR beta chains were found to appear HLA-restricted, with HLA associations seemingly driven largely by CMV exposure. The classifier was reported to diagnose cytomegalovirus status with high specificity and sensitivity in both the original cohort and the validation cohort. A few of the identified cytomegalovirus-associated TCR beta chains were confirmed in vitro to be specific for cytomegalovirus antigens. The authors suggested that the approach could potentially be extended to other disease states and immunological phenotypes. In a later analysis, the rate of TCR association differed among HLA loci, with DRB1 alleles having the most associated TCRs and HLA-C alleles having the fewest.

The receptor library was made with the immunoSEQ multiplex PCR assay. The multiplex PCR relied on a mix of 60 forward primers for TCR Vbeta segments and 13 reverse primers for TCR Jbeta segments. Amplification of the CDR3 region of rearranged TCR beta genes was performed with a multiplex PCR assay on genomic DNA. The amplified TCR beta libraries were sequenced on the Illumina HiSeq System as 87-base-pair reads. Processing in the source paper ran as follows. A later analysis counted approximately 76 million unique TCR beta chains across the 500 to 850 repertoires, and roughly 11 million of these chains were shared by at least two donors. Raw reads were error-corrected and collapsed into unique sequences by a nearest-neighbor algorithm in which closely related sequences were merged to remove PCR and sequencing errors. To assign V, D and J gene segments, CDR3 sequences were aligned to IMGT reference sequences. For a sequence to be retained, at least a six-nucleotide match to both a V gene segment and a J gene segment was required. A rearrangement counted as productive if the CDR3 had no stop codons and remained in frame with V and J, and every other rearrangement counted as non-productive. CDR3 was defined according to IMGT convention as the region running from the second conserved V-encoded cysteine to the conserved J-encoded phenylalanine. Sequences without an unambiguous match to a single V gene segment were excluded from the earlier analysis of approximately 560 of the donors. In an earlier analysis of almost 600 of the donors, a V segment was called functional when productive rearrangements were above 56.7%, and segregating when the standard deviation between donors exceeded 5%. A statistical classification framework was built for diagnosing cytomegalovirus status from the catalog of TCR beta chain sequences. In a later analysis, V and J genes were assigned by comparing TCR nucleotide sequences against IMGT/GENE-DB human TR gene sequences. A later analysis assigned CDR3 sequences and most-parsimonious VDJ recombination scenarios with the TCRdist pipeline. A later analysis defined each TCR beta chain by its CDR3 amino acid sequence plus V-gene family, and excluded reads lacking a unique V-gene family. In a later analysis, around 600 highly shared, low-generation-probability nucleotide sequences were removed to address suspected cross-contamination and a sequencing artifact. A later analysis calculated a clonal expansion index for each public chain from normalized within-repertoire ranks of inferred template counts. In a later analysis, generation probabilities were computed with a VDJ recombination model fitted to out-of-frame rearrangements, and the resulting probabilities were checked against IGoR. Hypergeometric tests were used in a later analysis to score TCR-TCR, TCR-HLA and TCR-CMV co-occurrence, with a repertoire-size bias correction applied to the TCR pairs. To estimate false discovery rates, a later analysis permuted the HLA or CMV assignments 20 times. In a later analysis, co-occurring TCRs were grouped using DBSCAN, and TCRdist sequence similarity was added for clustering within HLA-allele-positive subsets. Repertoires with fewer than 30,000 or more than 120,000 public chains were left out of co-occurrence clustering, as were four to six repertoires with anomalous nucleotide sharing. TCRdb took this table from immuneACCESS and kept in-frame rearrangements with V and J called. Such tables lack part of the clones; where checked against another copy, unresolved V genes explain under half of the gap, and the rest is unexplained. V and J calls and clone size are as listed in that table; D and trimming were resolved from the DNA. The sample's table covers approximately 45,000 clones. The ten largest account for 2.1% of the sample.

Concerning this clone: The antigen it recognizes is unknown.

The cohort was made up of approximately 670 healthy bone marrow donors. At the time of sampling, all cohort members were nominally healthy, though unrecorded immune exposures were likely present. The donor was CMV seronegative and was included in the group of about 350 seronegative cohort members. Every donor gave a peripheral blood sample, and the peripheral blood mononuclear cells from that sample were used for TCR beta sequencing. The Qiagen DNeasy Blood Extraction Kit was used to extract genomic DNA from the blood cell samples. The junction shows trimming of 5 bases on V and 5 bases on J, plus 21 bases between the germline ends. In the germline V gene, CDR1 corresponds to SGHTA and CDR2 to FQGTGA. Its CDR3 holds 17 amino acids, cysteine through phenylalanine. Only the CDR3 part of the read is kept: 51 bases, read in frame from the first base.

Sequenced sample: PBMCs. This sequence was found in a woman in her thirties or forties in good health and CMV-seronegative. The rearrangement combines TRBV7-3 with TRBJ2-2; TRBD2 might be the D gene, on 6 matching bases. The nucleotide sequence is TGTGCCAGCAGCCGAGTCGGAGGGGTTTATTCGACCGGGGAGCTGTTTTTT. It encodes CASSRVGGVYSTGELFF.